The text below deals with one TCR beta chain. Its antigen is currently unknown. This sample is drawn from a study of vaccination and CD4 T cells after COVID-19. The Oncomine TCR Beta short-read assay was applied to DNA of cultured CD4+ T cells. The template was genomic DNA from cultured CD4+ T cells. Each CDR3 protein gets one entry after TCRdb re-called the PCR reads with MiXCR. This sample carries more than 7,000 distinct CDR3 sequences, around two fifths of them seen once, and the ten largest clones take about 35%. Treatment reported: roughly 11-day PBMC culture with coronavirus spike peptide pools or control peptides (ViraFEST assay). Pre-COVID-19 pandemic sampling (2011-2018) yielded the unexposed donor's CD4+ T cells. The medium had half its volume replaced with fresh IL-2 medium on days 3 and 7. When enough cells were available, unexposed-donor CD4+ T cells were probed with SARS-CoV-2 S/N and four cold-coronavirus spikes.

In germline, CDR1 is SGHRS, CDR2 YFSETQ. The CDR3 covers 14 residues. Trimming cost V 2 bases and J 0 bases, with 5 bases left between them. Sequenced input: CD4+ T cells from blood, cultured in vitro. This TCR came from a human donor in good health. This chain uses TRBV5-1 with TRBJ2-2, with no clear D. CDR3 protein: CASSLTANTGELFF. CDR3 nucleotide sequence: TGCGCCAGCAGCTTAACAGCGAACACCGGGGAGCTGTTTTTT.